This TCR beta chain was recorded in a study of beta chain features in type 1 diabetes. Study-wide findings and caveats: In all four CD4+ subsets, TCRB CDR3 length was significantly, moderately reduced in type 1 diabetes.

Germline CDR1 and CDR2: SGHDT and YYEEEE. This CDR3 contains 16 residues. Trimming removed 4 bases at V and 2 bases at J, with 18 bases between. Sequenced material consisted of expressed TCRB transcripts (all of the isolated RNA was reverse transcribed). Some clones are missing from TCRdb's copy, which holds only in-frame ones; the method was immunoSEQ multiplex PCR. Of 150,000 to 200,000 clones listed, 9% to 10% are singletons. To note about this clone: The antigen remains undetermined.

This TCR was recovered from a woman in her 30s with type 1 diabetes. The rearrangement uses TRBV5-6 and TRBJ1-1; a possible D gene is TRBD1 (6 bases). The material sequenced was central memory CD4+ T cells from blood. CDR3 loop: CASSPQGSASNTEAFF. The CDR3 DNA is TGTGCCAGCAGCCCCCAGGGGAGCGCATCTAACACTGAAGCTTTCTTT.